The 26 T cell receptor beta chains below come from one sample, sequenced in a study of blood T cell repertoires in COVID-19. Produced via immunoSEQ multiplex PCR; TCRdb's table is partial and in-frame only. The table lists about 150,000 clones, 82% of them singletons. Sequencing was performed on peripheral blood. The source of these receptors is a woman of 80 years or more with active or convalescent COVID-19.

This chain connects TRBV6-5 to TRBJ2-2; a possible D gene is TRBD1 (6 bases). The CDR3 has 14 residues. Germline CDR1 and CDR2: MNHEY and SVGAGI. The V end lost 0 bases, the J end lost 7 bases, and 9 bases lay between the germline ends. As DNA, the CDR3 is TGTGCCAGCAGTTACTCTTGGGGGCTCGGGGAGCTGTTTTTT. This translates into CASSYSWGLGELFF.

The rearrangement uses TRBV6-4 and TRBJ2-7; 7 positions agree with TRBD2. CDR1 and CDR2 (germline): MRHNA, SNTAGT. The CDR3 is made up of 13 amino acids. J was trimmed by 2 bases and V by 11 bases; bases with no gene match: 9. CDR3 bases: TGTGCCCGTCTTGGGGGAGGGCCCTACGAGCAGTACTTC. This gives the protein CARLGGGPYEQYF.

The chain is built from TRBV10-3 and TRBJ2-7, with 8 bases fitting TRBD1. The CDR3 contains 13 residues. Germline CDR1 ENHRY, CDR2 SYGVKD. The V segment lost 7 bases and the J segment 6 bases; nucleotides outside the gene matches: 8. CDR3 loop: CAITPGQGGEQYF. CDR3 sequence (DNA): TGTGCCATCACACCAGGACAGGGAGGCGAGCAGTACTTC.

The chain links TRBV5-1 to TRBJ1-2; 7 bases line up with TRBD1. This CDR3 has 13 residues. V lost 4 bases, J lost 4 bases, and 4 bases stayed unmatched. The germline V gene has CDR1 SGHRS and CDR2 YFSETQ. CDR3 region: CASSGGQSYGYTF. The CDR3 DNA reads TGCGCCAGCAGCGGGGGACAGAGCTATGGCTACACCTTC.

The rearrangement joins TRBV5-1 to TRBJ2-6; D not certain. Trimming removed 5 bases from V and 2 bases from J, with 5 bases in between. The germline gives CDR1 SGHRS, CDR2 YFSETQ. This CDR3 contains 13 residues. The CDR3 nucleotides are TGCGCCAGCAGAGAGGCTGGGGCCAACGTCCTGACTTTC. It translates to CASREAGANVLTF.

The chain carries TRBV5-1 and TRBJ2-7, with 8 bases that match TRBD2. V lost 4 bases to trimming and J lost 0 bases; unmatched junction nucleotides: 9. The CDR3 sequence is 16 residues long. Germline V lookup: CDR1 SGHRS, CDR2 YFSETQ. The CDR3 is CASSVLAGRSSYEQYF. CDR3 sequence (DNA): TGCGCCAGCAGCGTCCTAGCGGGCCGAAGCTCCTACGAGCAGTACTTC.

This chain joins TRBV9 and TRBJ2-3; TRBD1 matches at 8 bases. CDR1 is SGDLS, CDR2 YYNGEE, per germline. The CDR3 consists of 15 residues. Unmatched junction bases numbered 3, after V lost 3 bases and J lost 0 bases. The CDR3 loop reads CASSAWTGSTDTQYF. CDR3 DNA sequence: TGTGCCAGCAGCGCCTGGACAGGGAGCACAGATACGCAGTATTTT.

The rearrangement links TRBV10-3 to TRBJ2-1, with a weak D call TRBD2 (5 bases). The CDR3 runs 14 residues. Germline CDR1 ENHRY, CDR2 SYGVKD. The V and J ends lost 1 base and 6 bases respectively, with 10 bases between them. Here the CDR3 DNA reads TGTGCCATCAGTGAGTTAGAGGGTGGCAATGAGCAGTTCTTC. This encodes CAISELEGGNEQFF.

V gene TRBV5-1 combines with J gene TRBJ2-1, with TRBD2 identical over 11 bases. The J segment lost 7 bases and the V segment lost 4 bases, leaving 10 bases of the junction unmatched. CDR1 is SGHRS, CDR2 YFSETQ, per germline. CDR3 size: 16 residues. The CDR3 region is CASSDGLAGFKNEQFF. The CDR3 DNA is TGCGCCAGCAGCGACGGACTAGCGGGTTTTAAGAATGAGCAGTTCTTC.

The rearrangement uses TRBV1 and TRBJ1-1; no check of the table's D call, TRBD1, against the DNA was made. TRBV1 is noted as a pseudogene. The CDR3 consists of 15 residues. Here the CDR3 reads CTSSQENRENTEAFF. The CDR3 nucleotides are TGCACCAGCAGCCAAGAGAACAGGGAGAACACTGAAGCTTTCTTT.

This clone was counted a single time. The rearrangement links TRBV9 to TRBJ2-1; D is unresolved. Germline V gene lookup returns CDR1 SGDLS and CDR2 YYNGEE. The V and J ends lost 2 bases and 0 bases respectively, with 9 bases between them. The CDR3 totals 15 residues. Here the CDR3 reads CASSVTSSSYNEQFF. In DNA, the CDR3 is TGTGCCAGCAGCGTCACTTCTAGCTCCTACAATGAGCAGTTCTTC.

The chain recombines TRBV21-1 with TRBJ2-5; the table assigns TRBD2, which was not confirmed against the DNA. TRBV21-1 is a listed pseudogene. The CDR3 spans 16 residues. As DNA, the CDR3 is TGTGCCAGCAGCCCTCTAGCGACCGGGTACCAAGAGACCCAGTACTTC. This sequence encodes CASSPLATGYQETQYF.

This chain links TRBV5-5 with TRBJ2-3; TRBD2 is a possible D gene (6 bases). The CDR3 extends over 15 amino acids. Trimming removed 4 bases at V and 8 bases at J, with 20 bases between. Germline V lookup: CDR1 SGHKS, CDR2 YYEKEE (reference sequence). The CDR3 region has the DNA TGTGCCAGCAGCCCTGGTGGGGGGAGGATAGGTACGCAGTATTTT. Translating gives CASSPGGGRIGTQYF. The full variable domain, completed using reference TRBV5-5 and TRBJ2-3, is DAGVTQSPTHLIKTRGQQVTLRCSPISGHKSVSWYQQVLGQGPQFIFQYYEKEERGRGNFPDRFSARQFPNYSSELNVNALLLGDSALYLCASSPGGGRIGTQYFGPGTRLTVL.

The chain links TRBV2 to TRBJ1-5; perhaps TRBD1 as D (5 bases). The CDR3 runs 15 residues. V lost 8 bases and J 1 base, leaving 15 bases between the germline ends. CDR1 is SNHLY and CDR2 is FYNNEI in the germline V gene. CDR3 loop: CASAGTLISNQPQHF. DNA for the CDR3: TGTGCCAGCGCCGGGACTCTCATCAGCAATCAGCCCCAGCATTTT.

The chain recombines TRBV6-5 with TRBJ1-1; 7 bases map to TRBD1. The CDR3 has 14 residues. J lost 8 bases, V lost 7 bases, and 13 bases had no gene match. CDR1 MNHEY and CDR2 SVGAGI come from the germline V gene. The CDR3 bases are TGTGCCAGCACCTACACGCCCGGGACAGCAGAAGCTTTCTTT. Residues: CASTYTPGTAEAFF.

On this clone itself: Different DNA sequences within this sample yield the same CDR3. J is TRBJ2-7 and V is TRBV5-1; 8 bases line up with TRBD1. V lost 0 bases, J lost 1 base, and 3 bases stayed unmatched. The CDR3 is 15 residues long. From germline, CDR1 is SGHRS and CDR2 YFSETQ. DNA of the CDR3: TGCGCCAGCAGCTTGGGGGGGACAGGTTCCTACGAGCAGTACTTC. It codes for CASSLGGTGSYEQYF.

The DNA for the CDR3 is TGTGCCAGCAGTGATACTTGGGCGAGGGGAGGTGGGGGCTACACCTTC. As protein: CASSDTWARGGGGYTF. V and J are TRBV6-1 and TRBJ1-2, with D tentatively TRBD1 (5 bases). Germline V lookup: CDR1 MNHNS, CDR2 SASEGT. The V gene lost 3 bases and the J gene lost 8 bases, with 22 bases spanning the gap. CDR3 size: 16 residues.

The chain recombines TRBV2 with TRBJ2-5; 7 bases are shared with TRBD2. J was trimmed by 7 bases and V by 4 bases; bases with no gene match: 15. Germline CDR1 SNHLY, CDR2 FYNNEI. The CDR3 has 16 amino acids. CDR3 in amino acids: CASSGRTSARGRTQYF. DNA for the CDR3: TGTGCCAGCAGTGGAAGAACTAGCGCCCGAGGTAGGACCCAGTACTTC.

The V and J genes are TRBV4-1 and TRBJ1-1, with D unclear. V lost 0 bases and J 7 bases, leaving 9 bases between the germline ends. The CDR3 covers 13 residues. Per germline, CDR1 MGHRA and CDR2 YSYEKL. This CDR3 is CASSQDSAYEAFF. The CDR3 DNA follows: TGCGCCAGCAGCCAAGATTCCGCGTATGAAGCTTTCTTT.

This clone was seen only once. The genes are TRBV30 and TRBJ1-6, with 11 bases fitting TRBD1. The germline V gene encodes CDR1 GTSNPN and CDR2 SVGIG (reference sequence). The CDR3 has 16 residues. J gave up 8 bases and V 5 bases, and 11 bases lay outside the gene matches. The DNA of the CDR3 is TGTGCCTGGGGAAGAATCCCGGGACAGGGGGATTCACCCCTCCACTTT. Translation: CAWGRIPGQGDSPLHF.

The chain recombines TRBV28 with TRBJ2-7, with 8 bases identical to TRBD2. The CDR3 contains 13 residues. Germline-derived CDR1 and CDR2 are MDHEN and SYDVKM. After removal of 10 bases from V and 2 bases from J, the junction contained 7 bases not matched to a gene. The CDR3 protein is CATRTSLPYEQYF. The CDR3 region has the DNA TGTGCCACCCGGACTAGCCTCCCCTACGAGCAGTACTTC.

The chain is built from TRBV9 and TRBJ2-3; D is possibly TRBD2 (6 bases). Trimming pared 6 bases from V and 1 base from J, leaving 9 bases between. Germline-derived CDR1 and CDR2 are SGDLS and YYNGEE. This CDR3 region has 13 residues. The chain's CDR3 is CASNTGGTDTQYF. Here the CDR3 DNA reads TGTGCCAGCAACACGGGAGGCACAGATACGCAGTATTTT.

This rearrangement joins TRBV5-5 to TRBJ2-1; maybe TRBD2 (5 bases). Looked up from germline, CDR1 is SGHKS and CDR2 is YYEKEE (reference sequence). The length of the CDR3 is 12 residues. Trimming pared 4 bases from V and 7 bases from J, leaving 9 bases between. The CDR3 here is CASSLGINEQFF. DNA for the CDR3: TGTGCCAGCAGCCTCGGGATAAATGAGCAGTTCTTC.

This chain uses TRBV5-1 with TRBJ1-1; D might be TRBD1 (6 bases). The length of the CDR3 is 15 residues. Germline loops: CDR1 SGHRS, CDR2 YFSETQ. V gave up 0 bases and J gave up 1 base, with 10 bases separating them. CDR3 bases: TGCGCCAGCAGCTTGGGTGTGGGACAGAACACTGAAGCTTTCTTT. It yields the protein CASSLGVGQNTEAFF.

V and J are TRBV3-1 (or the pseudogene TRBV3-2) and TRBJ1-3; 7 positions agree with TRBD1. There are 16 residues in the CDR3. V dropped 0 bases and J dropped 0; count of bases not matched to a gene: 2. Germline assignment: CDR1 LGHDT and CDR2 YNNKEL (reference sequence). The CDR3 loop is CASSQDRGSSGNTIYF. CDR3 in DNA: TGTGCCAGCAGCCAAGACAGGGGGTCCTCTGGAAACACCATATATTTT.

The chain uses TRBV11-2 and TRBJ1-4; the match to TRBD1 covers 10 bases. The CDR3 is 15 amino acids. CDR1 and CDR2 (germline): SGHAT, FQNNGV. With 7 bases clipped from V and 6 bases from J, the junction kept 8 bases outside the gene matches. CDR3 sequence reads: CASIRPGTGDEKLFF. Here the CDR3 DNA reads TGTGCCAGCATTAGACCCGGGACAGGGGATGAAAAACTGTTTTTT.